This entry lists 21 T cell receptor beta chains sequenced from one sample in a study of blood T cell repertoires in COVID-19. Generated by immunoSEQ multiplex PCR, the TCRdb table keeps only in-frame clones and is missing some. In the table there are some 90,000 clones, 89% of which are singletons. Sequencing used peripheral blood. The receptor source for this set is a man between 45 and 60 years old with COVID-19, enrolled during active disease.

The genes are TRBV28 and TRBJ1-1, with 7 bases lining up with TRBD1. CDR1 is MDHEN and CDR2 is SYDVKM in the germline V gene. V lost 2 bases and J lost 1; bases outside the gene matches: 10. The CDR3 loop spans 17 amino acids. CDR3 sequence reads: CASSLGGTGTANTEAFF. CDR3 in DNA: TGTGCCAGCAGTTTAGGAGGTACGGGGACAGCGAACACTGAAGCTTTCTTT.

This chain links TRBV30 with TRBJ2-5; D may be TRBD2 (5 bases). The CDR3 spans 13 residues. V lost 2 bases to trimming and J lost 0 bases, with 7 bases between them. The V gene's germline CDR1 is GTSNPN and CDR2 SVGIG (reference sequence). This CDR3 reads CAWSTGNQETQYF. The CDR3 coding sequence is TGTGCCTGGAGTACGGGGAACCAAGAGACCCAGTACTTC. Full variable domain (missing parts from reference TRBV30 and TRBJ2-5): SQTIHQWPATLVQPVGSPLSLECTVEGTSNPNLYWYRQAAGRGLQLLFYSVGIGQISSEVPQNLSASRPQDRQFILSSKKLLLSDSGFYLCAWSTGNQETQYFGPGTRLLVL.

V gene TRBV28 combines with J gene TRBJ2-3; 8 nucleotides match TRBD2. V lost 4 bases to trimming and J lost 2 bases; unmatched junction nucleotides: 8. CDR1 and CDR2 (germline): MDHEN, SYDVKM. The CDR3 covers 16 residues. This chain's CDR3 is CASSSASGLTTDTQYF. The CDR3 coding sequence is TGTGCCAGCAGTTCCGCTAGCGGGCTTACCACAGATACGCAGTATTTT. Filled out from reference TRBV28 and TRBJ2-3, the complete variable domain reads DVKVTQSSRYLVKRTGEKVFLECVQDMDHENMFWYRQDPGLGLRLIYFSYDVKMKEKGDIPEGYSVSREKKERFSLILESASTNQTSMYLCASSSASGLTTDTQYFGPGTRLTVL.

The chain is built from TRBV5-1 and TRBJ2-5; 7 bases align to TRBD1. From germline, CDR1 is SGHRS and CDR2 YFSETQ. CDR3 length equals 15 residues. The V and J ends lost 5 bases and 1 base, in that order; junction bases with no gene match: 8. CDR3 nucleotide sequence: TGCGCCAGCAGTCGTGGGGCAGGGGGCCAAGAGACCCAGTACTTC. Translating it yields CASSRGAGGQETQYF.

This rearrangement joins TRBV6-2 or TRBV6-3 to TRBJ2-7, with D tentatively TRBD2 (6 bases). The germline V gene encodes CDR1 MNHEY and CDR2 SVGEGT. CDR3 length equals 15 residues. Trimming took 2 bases from V and 2 from J, leaving 13 bases between them. CDR3 coding DNA: TGTGCCAGCAGTTACGACGCGGGAACTACCTACGAGCAGTACTTC. It is translated as CASSYDAGTTYEQYF.

The chain couples TRBV11-2 to TRBJ2-7; 15 nucleotides agree with TRBD2. Germline V gene lookup returns CDR1 SGHAT and CDR2 FQNNGV. J was trimmed by 6 bases and V by 1 base; bases with no gene match: 4. The CDR3 has 16 residues. The CDR3 reads CASSLGTSGGAPEQYF. The CDR3 DNA follows: TGTGCCAGCAGCTTAGGGACTAGCGGGGGGGCCCCCGAGCAGTACTTC. The whole variable domain, filled in from reference TRBV11-2 and TRBJ2-7, reads EAGVAQSPRYKIIEKRQSVAFWCNPISGHATLYWYQQILGQGPKLLIQFQNNGVVDDSQLPKDRFSAERLKGVDSTLKIQPAKLEDSAVYLCASSLGTSGGAPEQYFGPGTRLTVT.

This clone came up once. The chain uses TRBV28 and TRBJ1-4, with TRBD1 matching over 10 bases. The CDR3 length is 15 residues. Germline loops: CDR1 MDHEN, CDR2 SYDVKM. The J segment lost 8 bases and the V segment lost 2 bases, leaving 5 bases of the junction unmatched. CDR3: CASSLRTGGGEKLFF. The CDR3 DNA reads as TGTGCCAGCAGTTTACGGACAGGGGGAGGGGAAAAACTGTTTTTT.

CDR3 in DNA: TGTGCCAGCACCCCGACAGGACCCAATGAAAAACTGTTTTTT. This translates into CASTPTGPNEKLFF. V gene TRBV28 combines with J gene TRBJ1-4, with D tentatively TRBD1 (6 bases). V was trimmed by 7 bases and J by 5 bases, leaving 14 bases between them. Germline V gene sequence: CDR1 MDHEN, CDR2 SYDVKM. This CDR3 is 14 amino acids long.

This clone showed up just once. V usage is TRBV7-2 and J usage is TRBJ2-2, with TRBD2 matching over 11 bases. The CDR3 runs to 15 residues. The germline CDR1 and CDR2 sequences are SGHTA and FQGNSA. Trimming at V came to 5 bases and at J to 8 bases, leaving 7 bases not matched to a gene. DNA for the CDR3: TGTGCCAGCAGCACACTAGCGGGGGCGCGTGGGGAGCTGTTTTTT. This gives the protein CASSTLAGARGELFF.

The chain joins TRBV7-2 to TRBJ1-6; 8 bases align to TRBD1. This CDR3 contains 15 residues. V was clipped by 5 bases and J by 5 bases; unmatched bases: 5. CDR1 and CDR2 (germline): SGHTA, FQGNSA. The CDR3 DNA follows: TGTGCCAGCAGCAGTGGGACAGGACATAATTCACCCCTCCACTTT. This gives the protein CASSSGTGHNSPLHF.

The V gene is TRBV2, the J gene TRBJ1-5, with D possibly being TRBD1 (6 bases). CDR1 and CDR2 from the germline V gene are SNHLY and FYNNEI. The CDR3 sequence is 15 residues long. The CDR3 DNA sequence: TGTGCTTCAAAACCCGGGACAAACTCCAATCAGCCCCAGCATTTT. Translated: CASKPGTNSNQPQHF.

The chain uses TRBV27 and TRBJ2-3; 7 positions match TRBD2. The CDR3 is made up of 18 amino acids. Trimming cost V 5 bases and J 0 bases; bases outside gene matches: 14. The germline V gene encodes CDR1 MNHEY and CDR2 SMNVEV (reference sequence). The CDR3 protein is CASSPLTRSAGSTDTQYF. The DNA of the CDR3 is TGTGCCAGCAGTCCCCTTACCCGGTCAGCGGGGAGCACAGATACGCAGTATTTT.

The chain joins TRBV6-6 to TRBJ1-1; 8 nucleotides match TRBD1. V shed 6 bases and J 3 bases; nucleotides not matched to a gene: 6. The CDR3 length is 14 residues. Germline lookup yields CDR1 MNHNY and CDR2 SVGAGI (reference sequence). CDR3 bases: TGTGCCAGCAGCCCCGCAGGGGGCTACACTGAAGCTTTCTTT. Amino acids: CASSPAGGYTEAFF.

The chain combines TRBV25-1 with TRBJ1-2; TRBD1 matches at 10 bases. This CDR3 spans 16 amino acids. Germline CDR1 is MGHDK and CDR2 is SYGVNS. V was clipped by 6 bases and J by 2 bases; unmatched bases: 9. The chain's CDR3 is CASRGDPGQGNYGYTF. Here the CDR3 DNA reads TGTGCCAGCAGGGGGGACCCGGGACAGGGGAACTATGGCTACACCTTC.

This clone was counted a single time. V gene TRBV9 combines with J gene TRBJ2-1, with TRBD1 matching 8 bases. CDR3 length equals 17 residues. After removal of 3 bases from V and 1 base from J, the junction contained 9 bases not matched to a gene. Per germline, CDR1 SGDLS and CDR2 YYNGEE. The CDR3 here is CASSASQGTGSYNEQFF. The CDR3 coding sequence is TGTGCCAGCAGCGCCAGCCAGGGGACAGGATCCTACAATGAGCAGTTCTTC.

The rearrangement uses TRBV2 and TRBJ2-3; tentative D call: TRBD1 (6 bases). The CDR3 contains 14 residues. Germline V gene sequence: CDR1 SNHLY, CDR2 FYNNEI. The V end lost 6 bases, the J end lost 2 bases, and 12 bases lay between the germline ends. CDR3 sequence: CASRSDRNTDTQYF. The DNA for the CDR3 is TGTGCCAGCAGGTCGGACAGAAACACAGATACGCAGTATTTT. Using reference TRBV2 and TRBJ2-3 for the parts outside the CDR3, the full variable domain is EPEVTQTPSHQVTQMGQEVILRCVPISNHLYFYWYRQILGQKVEFLVSFYNNEISEKSEIFDDQFSVERPDGSNFTLKIRSTKLEDSAMYFCASRSDRNTDTQYFGPGTRLTVL.

The DNA of the CDR3 is TGTGCCAGCAGCCAAGGACTAGCGAGGGATGAGCAGTTCTTC. It codes for CASSQGLARDEQFF. V usage is TRBV4-2 and J usage is TRBJ2-1, with 8 bases matching TRBD2. Trimming removed 1 base from V and 8 bases from J; junction bases left unmatched: 4. The CDR3 is made up of 14 amino acids. Germline V gene sequence: CDR1 LGHNA, CDR2 YNFKEQ.

This chain links TRBV27 with TRBJ2-7, with TRBD2 as a possible D gene (6 bases). The germline gives CDR1 MNHEY, CDR2 SMNVEV (reference sequence). CDR3 size: 13 residues. The V end lost 7 bases, the J end lost 1 base, and 11 bases lay between the germline ends. The DNA of the CDR3 is TGTGCCAGCAAAGGGCGGGGTTCCTACGAGCAGTACTTC. Translation: CASKGRGSYEQYF.

The chain couples TRBV7-2 to TRBJ2-5, with D possibly TRBD1 on 5 matching bases. This CDR3 is 15 amino acids long. Germline loops: CDR1 SGHTA, CDR2 FQGNSA. The V and J ends lost 2 bases and 6 bases respectively, with 16 bases between them. The CDR3 is CASSLSKGLAKTQYF. DNA for the CDR3: TGTGCCAGCAGCTTATCAAAGGGGTTGGCAAAGACCCAGTACTTC.

The gene calls are TRBV5-4 and TRBJ2-7; 10 bases match TRBD1. Germline V gene data show CDR1 as SGHNT and CDR2 as YYREEE (reference sequence). V lost 3 bases to trimming and J lost 6 bases; unmatched junction nucleotides: 9. The CDR3 extends over 15 amino acids. CDR3 DNA: TGTGCCAGCAGCTCGCCGACAGGGGGCTTTGCCGAGCAGTACTTC. Its translation: CASSSPTGGFAEQYF. Using reference TRBV5-4 and TRBJ2-7 for the parts outside the CDR3, the full variable domain is ETGVTQSPTHLIKTRGQQVTLRCSSQSGHNTVSWYQQALGQGPQFIFQYYREEENGRGNFPPRFSGLQFPNYSSELNVNALELDDSALYLCASSSPTGGFAEQYFGPGTRLTVT.

The V call is TRBV4-1, the J call TRBJ2-2; 13 positions agree with TRBD2. This CDR3 is 16 amino acids long. Germline CDR1 is MGHRA and CDR2 is YSYEKL. V shed 2 bases, J shed 9 bases, and the junction held 6 bases outside the gene matches. The CDR3 DNA reads TGCGCCAGCAGCCAAACTAGCGGGGGGGCCCTCAGGGAGCTGTTTTTT. Residues: CASSQTSGGALRELFF.